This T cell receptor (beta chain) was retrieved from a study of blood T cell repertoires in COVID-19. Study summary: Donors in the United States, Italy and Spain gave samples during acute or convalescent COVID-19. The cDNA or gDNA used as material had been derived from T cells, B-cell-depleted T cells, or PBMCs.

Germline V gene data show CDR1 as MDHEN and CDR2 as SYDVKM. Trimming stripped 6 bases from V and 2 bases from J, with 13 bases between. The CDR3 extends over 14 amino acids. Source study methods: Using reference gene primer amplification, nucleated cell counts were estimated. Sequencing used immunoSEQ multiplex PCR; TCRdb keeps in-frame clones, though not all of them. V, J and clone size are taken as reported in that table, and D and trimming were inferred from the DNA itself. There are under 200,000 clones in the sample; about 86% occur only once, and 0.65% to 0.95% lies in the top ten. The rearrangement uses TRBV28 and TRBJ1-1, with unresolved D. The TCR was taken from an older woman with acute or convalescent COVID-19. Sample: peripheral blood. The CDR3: CASRVGSPNTEAFF. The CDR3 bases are TGTGCCAGCAGGGTCGGGTCGCCCAACACTGAAGCTTTCTTT.